Each of the 32 T cell receptor beta chains below was sequenced from the same sample in a study of shared clonotypes between healthy human individuals. TCRdb's copy holds only in-frame clones and misses some; the assay was immunoSEQ multiplex PCR. Of 2,500,000 or so clones in the sample, more than 85% were seen once. What was sequenced was naive CD4+ T cells from PBMCs. Subset specified: CD45RA+ positively selected. Receptor source: a young man in good health. Some clones in this sample may be carry-over from other donors' samples.

The gene calls are TRBV6-1 and TRBJ2-3; D ambiguous. The V gene lost 0 bases and the J gene lost 0 bases, with 22 bases spanning the gap. This CDR3 region has 20 residues. Germline lookup yields CDR1 MNHNS and CDR2 SASEGT. Here the CDR3 DNA reads TGTGCCAGCAGTGAAGCGTTTTGGGTGGCGGTCCTGTCTAGCACAGATACGCAGTATTTT. Translating it yields CASSEAFWVAVLSSTDTQYF.

The V gene is TRBV28, the J gene TRBJ2-1, with TRBD2 matching 10 bases. J lost 6 bases, V lost 4 bases, and 3 bases had no gene match. The germline gives CDR1 MDHEN, CDR2 SYDVKM. This CDR3 contains 14 residues. The CDR3 DNA follows: TGTGCCAGCAGTTGGACTAGCGGAATCAATGAGCAGTTCTTC. The encoded protein is CASSWTSGINEQFF. Full variable domain (outside the CDR3, taken from reference TRBV28 and TRBJ2-1): DVKVTQSSRYLVKRTGEKVFLECVQDMDHENMFWYRQDPGLGLRLIYFSYDVKMKEKGDIPEGYSVSREKKERFSLILESASTNQTSMYLCASSWTSGINEQFFGPGTRLTVL.

The chain couples TRBV4-2 to TRBJ2-7, with 7 bases matching TRBD2. Trimming at V came to 1 base and at J to 1 base, leaving 7 bases not matched to a gene. The V gene's germline CDR1 is LGHNA and CDR2 YNFKEQ. CDR3 size: 16 residues. The CDR3 DNA sequence: TGTGCCAGCAGCCAAGTTGCTAGCGGTGGGTCCTACGAGCAGTACTTC. This translates into CASSQVASGGSYEQYF.

The V call is TRBV20-1, the J call TRBJ2-1; unclear D gene. The germline V and J ends were trimmed by 5 bases and 8 bases, with 7 bases remaining between them. The germline V gene has CDR1 DFQATT and CDR2 SNEGSKA (reference sequence). The CDR3 covers 10 residues. CDR3 in amino acids: CSAPRDEQFF. The DNA of the CDR3 is TGCAGTGCTCCTCGAGATGAGCAGTTCTTC.

Regarding this clone: The sample holds other DNA sequences that translate to the same CDR3. The chain is built from TRBV5-4 and TRBJ2-3; TRBD2 matches at 14 bases. V was pared by 4 bases and J by 6 bases, with 7 bases of the junction left unmatched. The CDR3 contains 16 residues. Germline CDR1 reads SGHNT; CDR2 reads YYREEE (reference sequence). The CDR3 nucleotides are TGTGCCAGCAGCGCAGGGACTAGCGGGAGTTCCGATACGCAGTATTTT. It is translated as CASSAGTSGSSDTQYF.

J is TRBJ2-7 and V is TRBV5-1; TRBD2 is a possible D gene (7 bases). V lost 0 bases, J lost 4 bases, and 17 bases lay in between. The germline CDR1 and CDR2 sequences are SGHRS and YFSETQ. The CDR3 consists of 16 residues. In DNA, the CDR3 is TGCGCCAGCAGCTTGGTGGTTGCGGGGGCTACATACGAGCAGTACTTC. This codes for CASSLVVAGATYEQYF.

The CDR3, as DNA: TGCGCCAGCAGCCTAGAGCCCGGGGGGAATCAGCCCCAGCATTTT. Translated, it gives CASSLEPGGNQPQHF. The chain joins TRBV4-3 to TRBJ1-5; D may be TRBD1 (5 bases). This CDR3 region has 15 residues. Germline assignment: CDR1 LGHNA and CDR2 YSLEER. V lost 4 bases to trimming and J lost 4 bases, with 14 bases between them.

The gene calls are TRBV19 and TRBJ2-5; D is unclear. The CDR3 is made up of 14 amino acids. V lost 5 bases, J lost 2 bases, and 12 bases lay in between. Per the germline V gene, CDR1 is LNHDA and CDR2 is SQIVND (reference sequence). In nucleotides, the CDR3 is TGTGCCAGTAGTCCCCGAGGATCACAAGAGACCCAGTACTTC. Translation gives CASSPRGSQETQYF.

The genes are TRBV2 and TRBJ2-6; D unresolved. V gave up 4 bases and J gave up 0 bases, with 7 bases separating them. The CDR3 covers 15 residues. Per the germline V gene, CDR1 is SNHLY and CDR2 is FYNNEI. The CDR3 here is CASSARLSGANVLTF. In DNA form, the CDR3 reads TGTGCCAGCAGTGCGAGACTCTCTGGGGCCAACGTCCTGACTTTC.

The genes are TRBV9 and TRBJ1-2; D perhaps matches TRBD1 (6 bases). V was cut by 3 bases and J by 7 bases, with 10 bases left in between. The CDR3 length is 12 residues. Per the germline V gene, CDR1 is SGDLS and CDR2 is YYNGEE. The CDR3 region has the DNA TGTGCCAGCAGCGCGGGGGCGGGTGGCTACACCTTC. Its translation: CASSAGAGGYTF. Full variable domain (missing parts from reference TRBV9 and TRBJ1-2): DSGVTQTPKHLITATGQRVTLRCSPRSGDLSVYWYQQSLDQGLQFLIQYYNGEERAKGNILERFSAQQFPDLHSELNLSSLELGDSALYFCASSAGAGGYTFGSGTRLTVV.

The DNA for the CDR3 is TGTGCCAGCAGCTTAAAGGGTTTATACGAGCAGTACTTC. It is translated as CASSLKGLYEQYF. This chain joins TRBV7-2 and TRBJ2-7; D is unresolved. The ends were cut back, 2 bases at V and 4 bases at J, with 9 bases in the middle. The CDR3 totals 13 residues. Germline V lookup: CDR1 SGHTA, CDR2 FQGNSA.

This clone was seen only once. The CDR3 is CASPREGTGELFF. The CDR3, as DNA: TGTGCCAGCCCCAGGGAAGGTACCGGGGAGCTGTTTTTT. The V gene is TRBV2, the J gene TRBJ2-2; the D gene is possibly TRBD1 (5 bases). V shed 8 bases and J shed 5 bases, with 12 bases lying between them. CDR1 SNHLY and CDR2 FYNNEI come from the germline V gene. The CDR3 extends over 13 amino acids. Using reference TRBV2 and TRBJ2-2 for the parts outside the CDR3, the full variable domain is EPEVTQTPSHQVTQMGQEVILRCVPISNHLYFYWYRQILGQKVEFLVSFYNNEISEKSEIFDDQFSVERPDGSNFTLKIRSTKLEDSAMYFCASPREGTGELFFGEGSRLTVL.

The chain links TRBV6-5 to TRBJ2-1, with 8 bases aligning to TRBD2. The length of the CDR3 is 13 residues. Germline loops: CDR1 MNHEY, CDR2 SVGAGI. The J segment lost 8 bases and the V segment lost 6 bases, leaving 6 bases of the junction unmatched. The CDR3 bases are TGTGCCAGCAGGAGCAGCGGGAGCCATGAGCAGTTCTTC. It yields the protein CASRSSGSHEQFF.

This rearrangement joins TRBV11-2 to TRBJ2-1; 12 nucleotides align to TRBD1. Per germline, CDR1 SGHAT and CDR2 FQNNGV. The CDR3 has 16 amino acids. V gave up 5 bases and J gave up 9 bases; unmatched junction bases: 11. The CDR3 here is CASSPSRDRGLGEQFF. CDR3 nucleotide sequence: TGTGCCAGCAGCCCCAGCCGGGACAGGGGGCTCGGTGAGCAGTTCTTC. Together with reference TRBV11-2 and TRBJ2-1, the CDR3 gives the full variable domain: EAGVAQSPRYKIIEKRQSVAFWCNPISGHATLYWYQQILGQGPKLLIQFQNNGVVDDSQLPKDRFSAERLKGVDSTLKIQPAKLEDSAVYLCASSPSRDRGLGEQFFGPGTRLTVL.

This CDR3 reads CASSSGTGRSYNEQFF. In DNA, the CDR3 is TGTGCCAGCAGTTCCGGGACCGGTCGGTCCTACAATGAGCAGTTCTTC. This rearrangement joins TRBV27 to TRBJ2-1; D might be TRBD1 or TRBD2, each matching 5 bases. CDR3 length: 16 residues. The V end lost 4 bases, the J end lost 1 base, and 14 bases lay between the germline ends. Germline CDR1 and CDR2: MNHEY and SMNVEV (reference sequence).

The chain employs TRBV28 and TRBJ1-1; D possibly corresponds to TRBD1 (5 bases). The CDR3 runs 18 residues. Trimming took 4 bases from V and 1 from J, leaving 22 bases between them. CDR1 is MDHEN, CDR2 SYDVKM, per germline. The CDR3 here is CASSSRENRKTANTEAFF. The CDR3 DNA reads as TGTGCCAGCAGTTCTAGGGAGAACCGAAAGACAGCGAACACTGAAGCTTTCTTT.

The chain employs TRBV1 and TRBJ2-5; the tabulated D call, TRBD2, remains unverified against the DNA. TRBV1 is given as a pseudogene. The CDR3 loop spans 14 amino acids. The CDR3 here is CTSSPVRYQETQYF. The CDR3 DNA is TGCACCAGCAGCCCGGTTCGGTACCAAGAGACCCAGTACTTC.

V gene TRBV28 combines with J gene TRBJ1-2; a possible D gene is TRBD1 (5 bases). V dropped 3 bases and J dropped 2 bases, with 13 bases sitting between them. The CDR3 runs 15 residues. CDR1 is MDHEN, CDR2 SYDVKM, per germline. In nucleotides, the CDR3 is TGTGCCAGCAGTTTTCAAGGGGTATCAAACTATGGCTACACCTTC. It is translated as CASSFQGVSNYGYTF.

The sample holds a few counts of this clone. The chain is built from TRBV6-5 and TRBJ1-1; D ambiguous. The CDR3 is made up of 12 amino acids. CDR1 is MNHEY, CDR2 SVGAGI, per germline. With 4 bases removed from V and 1 base from J, the gap between germline ends came to 4 bases. The chain's CDR3 is CASSFGNTEAFF. CDR3 coding DNA: TGTGCCAGCAGTTTCGGGAACACTGAAGCTTTCTTT.

The chain has TRBV4-1 and TRBJ2-3; 14 nucleotides align to TRBD2. The CDR3 has 19 amino acids. Trimming removed 3 bases from V and 4 bases from J; junction bases left unmatched: 12. CDR1 and CDR2 from the germline V gene are MGHRA and YSYEKL. CDR3 coding DNA: TGCGCCAGCAGCCACGCCGGGACTAGCGGGAGTGTTTTTGCAGATACGCAGTATTTT. Encoded protein: CASSHAGTSGSVFADTQYF.

Comments on this clone: In the same sample, other DNA sequences code for this CDR3. This chain links TRBV28 with TRBJ2-7; 11 positions match TRBD1. V was pared by 5 bases and J by 2 bases, with 2 bases of the junction left unmatched. The CDR3 loop spans 14 amino acids. Looked up from germline, CDR1 is MDHEN and CDR2 is SYDVKM. CDR3 in amino acids: CASSGGQGAYEQYF. In DNA, the CDR3 is TGTGCCAGCAGTGGGGGACAGGGGGCCTACGAGCAGTACTTC.

The chain uses TRBV9 and TRBJ1-2; TRBD1 is a possible D gene (5 bases). The CDR3 has 15 amino acids. The germline CDR1 and CDR2 sequences are SGDLS and YYNGEE. Trimming shortened V by 0 bases and J by 5 bases, and 14 bases separated the two germline ends. In DNA, the CDR3 is TGTGCCAGCAGCGTAGGACCGACAGAGGAATATGGCTACACCTTC. The encoded protein is CASSVGPTEEYGYTF.

V gene TRBV11-2 combines with J gene TRBJ1-6; D call uncertain. Germline V gives CDR1 SGHAT, CDR2 FQNNGV. The CDR3 length is 16 residues. Trimming pared 6 bases from V and 6 bases from J, leaving 18 bases between. The DNA of the CDR3 is TGTGCCAGCAGTCCTCAGGCCGTGGCGGTTAATTCACCCCTCCACTTT. Protein product: CASSPQAVAVNSPLHF.

This clone was seen a single time. CDR3 amino acids: CAISETRSNEQFF. CDR3 nucleotide sequence: TGTGCCATCAGTGAGACTAGATCTAATGAGCAGTTCTTC. The V and J genes are TRBV10-3 and TRBJ2-1, with D perhaps matching TRBD2 (5 bases). The V and J ends lost 2 bases and 7 bases respectively, with 9 bases between them. The CDR3 sequence is 13 residues long. CDR1 is ENHRY and CDR2 is SYGVKD in the germline V gene.

J is TRBJ2-1 and V is TRBV27, with 7 bases fitting TRBD2. V dropped 5 bases and J dropped 0; count of bases not matched to a gene: 10. This CDR3 comprises 17 residues. Germline loops: CDR1 MNHEY, CDR2 SMNVEV (reference sequence). DNA of the CDR3: TGTGCCAGCAGTATTCTCGTAGCGGGTCGCTCCTACAATGAGCAGTTCTTC. Amino acid sequence: CASSILVAGRSYNEQFF.

This chain joins TRBV7-3 and TRBJ2-3, with 7 bases fitting TRBD1. CDR1 and CDR2 from the germline V gene are SGHTA and FQGTGA. There are 14 residues in the CDR3. The junction had 5 bases not matched to a gene; V was cut back by 5 bases and J by 3 bases. The CDR3 spells CASSQTGATDTQYF. The CDR3 nucleotides read TGTGCCAGCAGCCAAACAGGGGCGACAGATACGCAGTATTTT.

The chain uses TRBV11-2 and TRBJ2-3, with a weak D call TRBD2 (5 bases). Trimming took off 0 bases at V and 4 bases at J, with 11 bases between the two ends. The CDR3 length is 15 residues. Germline V lookup: CDR1 SGHAT, CDR2 FQNNGV. The CDR3 sequence is CASSLDGGPPDTQYF. CDR3 in DNA: TGTGCCAGCAGCTTAGATGGCGGGCCTCCAGATACGCAGTATTTT.

CDR3 DNA: TGCGCCAGCAGCTTCCCAGGGGTCCTGAACACTGAAGCTTTCTTT. This gives the protein CASSFPGVLNTEAFF. The V and J genes are TRBV5-1 and TRBJ1-1, with D maybe TRBD1 (6 bases). This CDR3 is built from 15 residues. Germline CDR1 reads SGHRS; CDR2 reads YFSETQ. Trimming took 2 bases from V and 0 from J, leaving 11 bases between them.

The CDR3 is CASSFGQEYVRDTEAFF. CDR3 sequence (DNA): TGCGCCAGCAGCTTCGGACAGGAATACGTAAGGGACACTGAAGCTTTCTTT. V is TRBV5-1 and J is TRBJ1-1; 7 nucleotides line up with TRBD1. There are 17 residues in the CDR3. Losses at the gene ends were 2 bases for V and 3 bases for J; bases not matched to a gene: 13. Germline loops: CDR1 SGHRS, CDR2 YFSETQ.

CDR3 protein: CAWTTDRGLPPYEQYF. The CDR3 DNA reads TGTGCCTGGACTACGGACAGGGGGCTCCCCCCCTACGAGCAGTACTTC. The chain recombines TRBV30 with TRBJ2-7, with 11 bases lining up with TRBD1. The CDR3 contains 16 residues. V gave up 4 bases and J gave up 2 bases; unmatched junction bases: 10. Germline loops: CDR1 GTSNPN, CDR2 SVGIG (reference sequence).

The rearrangement links TRBV9 to TRBJ2-7; D call uncertain. Trimming left V 2 bases short and J 2 bases short, with 14 bases between. CDR3 length: 15 amino acids. Germline V CDR1 and CDR2: SGDLS, YYNGEE. CDR3 sequence (DNA): TGTGCCAGCAGCGTCTCGGTAGAACCTACCTACGAGCAGTACTTC. Translating gives CASSVSVEPTYEQYF.

The rearrangement joins TRBV9 to TRBJ2-6; 8 nucleotides match TRBD1. J gave up 2 bases and V 3 bases, and 1 base lay outside the gene matches. Germline V gene data show CDR1 as SGDLS and CDR2 as YYNGEE. The CDR3 consists of 15 residues. The CDR3 region is CASSAQGAGANVLTF. The CDR3 DNA sequence: TGTGCCAGCAGCGCACAGGGGGCTGGGGCCAACGTCCTGACTTTC.